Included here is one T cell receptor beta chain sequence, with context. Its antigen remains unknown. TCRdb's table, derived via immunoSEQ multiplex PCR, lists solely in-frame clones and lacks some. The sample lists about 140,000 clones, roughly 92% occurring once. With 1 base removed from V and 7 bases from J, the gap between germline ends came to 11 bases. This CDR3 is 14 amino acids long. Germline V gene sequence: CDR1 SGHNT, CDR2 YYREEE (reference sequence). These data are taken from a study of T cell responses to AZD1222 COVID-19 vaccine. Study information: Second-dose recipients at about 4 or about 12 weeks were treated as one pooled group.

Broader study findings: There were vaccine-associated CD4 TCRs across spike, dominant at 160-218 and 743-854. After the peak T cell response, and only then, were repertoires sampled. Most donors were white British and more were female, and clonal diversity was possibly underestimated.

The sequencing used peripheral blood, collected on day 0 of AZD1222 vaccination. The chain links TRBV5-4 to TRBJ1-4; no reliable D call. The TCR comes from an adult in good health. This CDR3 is CASSLSPRAEKLFF. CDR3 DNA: TGTGCCAGCAGCTTGAGTCCGCGGGCTGAAAAACTGTTTTTT.